This T cell receptor beta chain came from a study of blood T cell repertoires in COVID-19 (TCRdb year 2020). About the study as a whole: Collaborator samples came from the United States, Italy and Spain and covered acute and convalescent phases of COVID-19. The material from the prospective study consisted of cDNA or gDNA derived from T cells, B-cell-depleted T cells, or PBMCs. The dataset comprised deeply sampled blood TCRbeta repertoires from subjects exposed to, actively infected with, or recovered from COVID-19. The repertoires were released in a freely available public database meant as a resource for research on the immune response to SARS-CoV-2. The samples were drawn from the first 160 participants of the ongoing ImmuneRACE study and from some 1,300 subjects provided by 6 global collaborators. Nearly every sample came with metadata listing a de-identified subject ID, COVID-19 status, age in years and sex. HLA class I and class II types, where available, came from metadata supplied by the sample provider rather than from assay-based typing.

This clone was seen only once. Its antigen remains undetermined. Base quality data are lacking; no much larger clone is found one base away. Whole blood was collected in K2EDTA tubes by collaborating institutions according to the institutions' own protocols. For TCRbeta analysis, collaborators shipped samples as frozen whole blood, isolated PBMCs, or DNA extracted from either of those sample types. The research as a whole found: How much clinical and demographic metadata was included differed by source and by participant, and the metadata was provided uncurated.

Reading from cysteine to phenylalanine, the CDR3 counts 17 amino acids. Solely the CDR3 DNA is kept, with 51 bases framed from the first base. The germline V gene supplies CDR1 SGHVS and CDR2 FNYEAQ. Germline trimming amounts to 4 bases on V and 3 bases on J, with 13 as the count of junction bases outside the gene matches. TCRbeta CDR3 regions were amplified from genomic DNA using the immunoSEQ Assay, a bias-controlled multiplex PCR. Concerning the study's data processing: Nucleated cell counts per sample were estimated from amplification of reference gene primers within the assay. To quantify the absolute abundance of each unique TCRbeta CDR3 rearrangement, sequence reads were collapsed and filtered. For each sample, productive Simpson clonality was calculated as the square root of Simpson's diversity index across productive rearrangements. TCRdb took this table from immuneACCESS and kept in-frame rearrangements with V and J called. Such tables lack part of the clones; where checked against another copy, unresolved V genes explain under half of the gap, and the rest is unexplained. V, J and clone size are those of that table, while D and trimming were read from the DNA. The sample profile shows a few hundred thousand clones; about 89% of them were found once. The top ten constitute under 15% of the sample.

Material for sequencing was peripheral blood. The rearrangement combines TRBV7-6 with TRBJ1-2; TRBD1 agrees with 8 junctional bases. The sequence was collected from a woman aged 60-75 years with acute or convalescent COVID-19. This receptor carries the CDR3 CASSSFPSGGLDYGYTF. In nucleotide form, the sequence is TGTGCCAGCAGCTCGTTCCCTTCAGGGGGCTTGGACTATGGCTACACCTTC.